This TCR beta chain was sequenced for a study of response to subunit inactivated influenza vaccine. TCRdb re-called the RT-PCR reads through MiXCR, storing one row per CDR3 protein. The table shows approximately 500,000 distinct CDR3 sequences, with roughly 23% occurring only once. This sample was shared with a second study, whose subject was T cells expressing NK-cell markers. This second study notes: 5'RACE template switching with UMIs generated TCR beta cDNA. In the group of eight sequenced donors, seven were HCMV-seropositive and one was seronegative. The study found dominant NKG2C+ clonotypes at roughly 1.0-7.5% of CD8+ T cells in six donors. A few donors' CD3+CD56-NKG2C+ cells were dominated by the same clonotypes. Whether expanded NKG2C-expressing T cell clones recognize HCMV is unknown.

This TCR came from a man aged 50 to 60 who received an inactivated influenza vaccine. Specimen: CD4+ T cells sorted from PBMCs, collected less than 13 days after vaccination.

CDR3 loop: CASSYGGHNQPQHF. CDR3 coding DNA: TGTGCCAGCAGTTACGGGGGTCACAATCAGCCCCAGCATTTT. The chain combines TRBV6-2 or TRBV6-3 with TRBJ1-5; possibly TRBD1 for D (5 bases). The germline V gene encodes CDR1 MNHEY and CDR2 SVGEGT. The CDR3 contains 14 residues. V lost 2 bases and J 3 bases, leaving 8 bases between the germline ends.